Below, 28 T cell receptor beta chains from the same sample are listed, as sequenced in a study of blood T cell repertoires in COVID-19. This table comes from immunoSEQ multiplex PCR, and its TCRdb copy is limited to in-frame clones, with some not included. The sample contains around 250,000 clones, about 90% of which appear only once. The sequenced sample consisted of PBMCs or T cells enriched from blood (not recorded which). All receptors come from a human donor in a cohort exposed to, infected with or recovered from COVID-19 (not recorded which). The donor label of this sample is uncertain.

This clone has only one observation. The chain recombines TRBV29-1 with TRBJ2-1, with TRBD2 matching over 8 bases. Germline loops: CDR1 SQVTM, CDR2 ANQGSEA. J gave up 8 bases and V 3 bases, and 6 bases lay outside the gene matches. CDR3 length: 13 amino acids. CDR3 in amino acids: CSVDGGLADEQFF. The CDR3 DNA follows: TGCAGCGTTGACGGTGGACTAGCTGATGAGCAGTTCTTC.

Remarks on this clone: At one of its ends the junction is not consistent with the germline gene, which may arise from a read error. V and J are TRBV7-9 and TRBJ2-4; no clear D. The CDR3 runs to 14 residues. CDR1 and CDR2 (germline): SEHNR, FQNEAQ (reference sequence). The CDR3: CASSLGTAENIQYF. Written as DNA, the CDR3 is TGTGCCAGCAGCTTAGGTACAGCCGAAAACATTCAGTACTTC.

The chain recombines TRBV11-2 with TRBJ2-3; 9 bases are a match to TRBD1. Trimming took 4 bases from V and 2 from J; bases not matched to a gene: 7. CDR3 length equals 16 residues. The germline gives CDR1 SGHAT, CDR2 FQNNGV. This CDR3 reads CASSSGQGIATDTQYF. DNA of the CDR3: TGTGCCAGCAGCTCAGGACAGGGGATCGCCACAGATACGCAGTATTTT.

The rearrangement uses TRBV19 and TRBJ1-5, with 7 bases fitting TRBD1. The CDR3 sequence is 13 residues long. Germline CDR1 reads LNHDA; CDR2 reads SQIVND (reference sequence). V was pared by 4 bases and J by 11 bases, with 8 bases of the junction left unmatched. The CDR3 is CASSSTTGPAQHF. CDR3 DNA sequence: TGTGCCAGTAGTAGCACGACAGGGCCGGCCCAGCATTTT.

This chain connects TRBV10-3 to TRBJ2-1, with TRBD2 matching 11 bases. This CDR3 has 15 residues. The germline CDR1 and CDR2 sequences are ENHRY and SYGVKD. V was pared by 8 bases and J by 8 bases, with 11 bases of the junction left unmatched. The chain's CDR3 is CAIGGIAGGRDEQFF. DNA for the CDR3: TGTGCCATCGGCGGGATAGCGGGGGGGCGGGATGAGCAGTTCTTC.

The chain uses TRBV2 and TRBJ2-5; D is perhaps TRBD2 (5 bases). CDR3 length equals 11 residues. Trimming cost V 8 bases and J 5 bases, with 9 bases left between them. The germline CDR1 and CDR2 sequences are SNHLY and FYNNEI. CDR3 region: CASLAGETQYF. In DNA, the CDR3 is TGTGCCAGCCTAGCCGGGGAGACCCAGTACTTC.

The J gene is TRBJ1-1, the V gene TRBV2; TRBD1 might be the D (6 bases). Trimming shortened V by 2 bases and J by 1 base, and 11 bases separated the two germline ends. CDR1 and CDR2 from the germline V gene are SNHLY and FYNNEI. The CDR3 is 15 amino acids. CDR3 nucleotide sequence: TGTGCCAGCAGTGAAACGACAGGCCAGAACACTGAAGCTTTCTTT. Protein product: CASSETTGQNTEAFF.

The rearrangement joins TRBV19 to TRBJ1-2; D might be TRBD1 (5 bases). V was cut by 3 bases and J by 8 bases, with 10 bases left in between. CDR1 is LNHDA and CDR2 is SQIVND in the germline V gene (reference sequence). The CDR3 contains 12 residues. CDR3 region: CASSIGGSGYTF. In DNA form, the CDR3 reads TGTGCCAGTAGTATCGGGGGATCGGGCTACACCTTC.

V is TRBV10-3 and J is TRBJ2-5, with 7 bases identical to TRBD2. The V segment lost 5 bases and the J segment 5 bases; nucleotides outside the gene matches: 8. The length of the CDR3 is 14 residues. Germline V gene sequence: CDR1 ENHRY, CDR2 SYGVKD. The CDR3 here is CAISPGLAVETQYF. For the CDR3, the DNA is TGTGCCATCAGTCCCGGGCTAGCGGTGGAGACCCAGTACTTC.

This clone was counted a few times. This sequence joins TRBV4-1 and TRBJ1-2; 9 positions agree with TRBD1. Germline CDR1 and CDR2: MGHRA and YSYEKL. J lost 2 bases, V lost 2 bases, and 6 bases had no gene match. This CDR3 has 16 residues. The CDR3 coding sequence is TGCGCCAGCAGCCAATCTGGGACAGGGAGAAACTATGGCTACACCTTC. This translates into CASSQSGTGRNYGYTF.

This clone was observed a single time. This same CDR3 is encoded by further DNA sequences in the sample. The J gene is TRBJ1-5, the V gene TRBV19, with D tentatively TRBD1 (5 bases). The V end lost 3 bases, the J end lost 0 bases, and 9 bases lay between the germline ends. The CDR3 has 15 amino acids. CDR1 and CDR2 (germline): LNHDA, SQIVND (reference sequence). The CDR3 is CASSIAGYSNQPQHF. Here the CDR3 DNA reads TGTGCCAGTAGTATTGCAGGGTATAGCAATCAGCCCCAGCATTTT.

The CDR3 sequence is CASSLGHNEQFF. The CDR3 DNA sequence: TGTGCCAGCAGCTTAGGGCACAATGAGCAGTTCTTC. The chain couples TRBV7-8 to TRBJ2-1, with unresolved D. CDR1 and CDR2 from the germline V gene are SGHVS and FQNEAQ. Trimming left V 1 base short and J 5 bases short, with 3 bases between. This CDR3 contains 12 residues. The full variable domain, its missing parts supplied by reference TRBV7-8 and TRBJ2-1, is GAGVSQSPRYKVAKRGQDVALRCDPISGHVSLFWYQQALGQGPEFLTYFQNEAQLDKSGLPSDRFFAERPEGSVSTLKIQRTQQEDSAVYLCASSLGHNEQFFGPGTRLTVL.

This chain uses TRBV5-5 with TRBJ1-1, with D unresolved. Between the trimmed V and J ends, which lost 4 bases and 1 base, there was a span of 14 bases. This CDR3 comprises 15 residues. Germline V gene sequence: CDR1 SGHKS, CDR2 YYEKEE (reference sequence). This chain's CDR3 is CASSDGEGTNTEAFF. CDR3 sequence (DNA): TGTGCCAGCAGCGATGGGGAGGGTACGAACACTGAAGCTTTCTTT.

This chain joins TRBV10-3 and TRBJ1-2; TRBD1 agrees at 7 bases. Germline CDR1 is ENHRY and CDR2 is SYGVKD. The CDR3 consists of 15 residues. The V segment lost 6 bases and the J segment 3 bases; nucleotides outside the gene matches: 10. The CDR3 bases are TGTGCCATCAGGGGAGAACAGGGGTTCGACTATGGCTACACCTTC. Its protein product is CAIRGEQGFDYGYTF.

This clone has a handful of counts. This chain links TRBV29-1 with TRBJ1-2; no reliable D call. This CDR3 region has 12 residues. V was pared by 4 bases and J by 0 bases, with 6 bases between. Germline V gene lookup returns CDR1 SQVTM and CDR2 ANQGSEA. CDR3 sequence: CSVVQANYGYTF. The DNA for the CDR3 is TGCAGCGTTGTACAAGCTAACTATGGCTACACCTTC. The variable domain in full, with the rest retrieved from reference TRBV29-1 and TRBJ1-2, is SAVISQKPSRDICQRGTSLTIQCQVDSQVTMMFWYRQQPGQSLTLIATANQGSEATYESGFVIDKFPISRPNLTFSTLTVSNMSPEDSSIYLCSVVQANYGYTFGSGTRLTVV.

The chain employs TRBV7-2 and TRBJ2-1; TRBD2 aligns across 13 bases. The CDR3 extends over 18 amino acids. Germline CDR1 and CDR2: SGHTA and FQGNSA. V lost 5 bases and J lost 0; bases outside the gene matches: 7. The CDR3 region is CASSLQGLAGPSYNEQFF. The CDR3 bases are TGTGCCAGCAGCCTCCAGGGACTAGCGGGGCCCTCCTACAATGAGCAGTTCTTC.

The CDR3 spells CASSSVGLAGSYNEQFF. The CDR3 coding sequence is TGTGCCAGCAGCTCCGTCGGACTAGCGGGGAGCTACAATGAGCAGTTCTTC. The J gene is TRBJ2-1, the V gene TRBV7-2; TRBD2 matches 12 bases. Germline V gene sequence: CDR1 SGHTA, CDR2 FQGNSA. The CDR3 runs 17 residues. Trimming took 4 bases from V and 3 from J; bases not matched to a gene: 7. Drawing the rest from reference TRBV7-2 and TRBJ2-1, the complete variable domain is GAGVSQSPSNKVTEKGKDVELRCDPISGHTALYWYRQSLGQGLEFLIYFQGNSAPDKSGLPSDRFSAERTGGSVSTLTIQRTQQEDSAVYLCASSSVGLAGSYNEQFFGPGTRLTVL.

The V gene is TRBV4-3, the J gene TRBJ2-2, with D perhaps matching TRBD2 (6 bases). Germline assignment: CDR1 LGHNA and CDR2 YSLEER. V dropped 1 base and J dropped 4 bases, with 22 bases sitting between them. There are 19 residues in the CDR3. The CDR3 DNA follows: TGCGCCAGCAGCCAAGCTCCGCCGGCGGGATTCGGCCCCACCGGGGAGCTGTTTTTT. As protein: CASSQAPPAGFGPTGELFF.

The rearrangement uses TRBV5-6 and TRBJ1-6; 7 nucleotides agree with TRBD1. CDR1 is SGHDT, CDR2 YYEEEE, per germline. V lost 3 bases and J lost 4; bases outside the gene matches: 4. The CDR3 is 15 residues long. CDR3 DNA: TGTGCCAGCAGCTCCCGACAGGGTTATAATTCACCCCTCCACTTT. This gives the protein CASSSRQGYNSPLHF.

This sequence joins TRBV6-4 and TRBJ1-1; 7 bases are shared with TRBD1. V gave up 6 bases and J gave up 0 bases; unmatched junction bases: 7. CDR3 length equals 15 residues. The germline V gene has CDR1 MRHNA and CDR2 SNTAGT. The CDR3 loop reads CASSRDSYMNTEAFF. DNA for the CDR3: TGTGCCAGCAGCCGGGACAGTTACATGAACACTGAAGCTTTCTTT.

The sample holds one count of this clone. The chain is built from TRBV9 and TRBJ1-1; 10 bases align to TRBD1. Germline V gene data show CDR1 as SGDLS and CDR2 as YYNGEE. The CDR3 consists of 15 residues. The V and J ends lost 4 bases and 1 base, in that order; junction bases with no gene match: 4. This CDR3 is CASSPGTGANTEAFF. CDR3 nucleotides: TGTGCCAGCAGCCCTGGGACAGGGGCGAACACTGAAGCTTTCTTT.

V gene TRBV5-1 combines with J gene TRBJ2-7; the D gene is possibly TRBD1 (6 bases). V lost 4 bases to trimming and J lost 4 bases, with 12 bases between them. Per the germline V gene, CDR1 is SGHRS and CDR2 is YFSETQ. CDR3 length: 13 amino acids. CDR3 sequence reads: CASSQGTDYEQYF. For the CDR3, the DNA is TGCGCCAGCAGCCAGGGGACGGATTACGAGCAGTACTTC.

The rearrangement links TRBV14 to TRBJ2-5, with 11 bases aligning to TRBD1. The J segment lost 5 bases and the V segment lost 4 bases, leaving 6 bases of the junction unmatched. The CDR3 loop spans 15 amino acids. Germline lookup yields CDR1 SGHDN and CDR2 FVKESK. CDR3: CASSPRTGGRETQYF. As DNA, the CDR3 is TGTGCCAGCAGCCCCCGGACAGGGGGCAGGGAGACCCAGTACTTC.

J is TRBJ2-3 and V is TRBV7-9; 7 bases are a match to TRBD1. The V and J ends lost 5 bases and 3 bases, in that order; junction bases with no gene match: 8. Per the germline V gene, CDR1 is SEHNR and CDR2 is FQNEAQ (reference sequence). The CDR3 totals 15 residues. The DNA for the CDR3 is TGTGCCAGCAGCCGGGCAGGGGGAGAGACAGATACGCAGTATTTT. Encoded protein: CASSRAGGETDTQYF.

The gene calls are TRBV19 and TRBJ1-4, with 7 positions matching TRBD1. CDR3 length: 14 amino acids. Germline V gene data show CDR1 as LNHDA and CDR2 as SQIVND (reference sequence). With V trimmed by 9 bases and J by 2 bases, 6 bases remained unmatched. CDR3 loop: CARTLQGTNEKLFF. The CDR3 DNA reads as TGTGCCAGAACCCTACAGGGGACTAATGAAAAACTGTTTTTT.

This clone was observed a few times. The V gene is TRBV5-5, the J gene TRBJ1-1, with TRBD1 as a possible D gene (6 bases). The germline gives CDR1 SGHKS, CDR2 YYEKEE (reference sequence). The germline V and J ends were trimmed by 4 bases and 4 bases, with 17 bases remaining between them. The CDR3 is 15 residues long. The CDR3 DNA sequence: TGTGCCAGCAGCCGTGGCCCGGGCAGGGGCACTGAAGCTTTCTTT. It encodes CASSRGPGRGTEAFF.

V and J are TRBV6-2 or TRBV6-3 and TRBJ2-7, with D possibly TRBD2 on 6 matching bases. Germline CDR1 reads MNHEY; CDR2 reads SVGEGT. There are 16 residues in the CDR3. Trimming took off 0 bases at V and 5 bases at J, with 17 bases between the two ends. In DNA form, the CDR3 reads TGTGCCAGCAGTTACTCGGTGGAGGGGCCGAGCGACGAGCAGTACTTC. Its translation is CASSYSVEGPSDEQYF.

The chain couples TRBV4-2 to TRBJ1-1; TRBD1 is a possible D gene (5 bases). Trimming cost V 0 bases and J 3 bases, with 11 bases left between them. CDR1 LGHNA and CDR2 YNFKEQ come from the germline V gene. The CDR3 has 15 residues. The CDR3 loop is CASSQDGGDDTEAFF. The CDR3 nucleotides are TGTGCCAGCAGCCAAGATGGGGGGGATGACACTGAAGCTTTCTTT.